The sequence of this T cell receptor beta chain was determined in a study of shared clonotypes between healthy human individuals. The wider study: Donors had three CD4 naive, three CD4 memory, two CD8 naive and one CD8 memory plate apiece.

As regards this clone: Its cognate antigen is unknown.

Authors' data handling: As immunoSEQ supplied junction-only sequences (without quality scores), filtering differed. Using immunoSEQ multiplex PCR, the repertoire was profiled, and TCRdb retains in-frame clones only, with some absent. D and trimming were read from the DNA, whereas the V and J calls and clone size are those reported in that table. The repertoire has 500,000 or so clones, around 95% of them found once; the top ten carry about 0.064%. Study-wide results and caveats: Of the naive CD4 clonotypes, around 4.8% were shared across several donors.

V lost 4 bases and J 5 bases, leaving 14 bases between the germline ends. Germline values: CDR1 SQVTM, CDR2 ANQGSEA. CDR3 length equals 14 residues. The clonotype originates from a young woman in good health. The sequenced material came from naive CD4+ T cells sorted from blood. Subset here: CD45RA+ positively selected. The V gene is TRBV29-1, the J gene TRBJ2-2, with TRBD2 as a possible D gene (6 bases). The CDR3 loop is CSVGVTGVTGELFF. CDR3 coding DNA: TGCAGCGTTGGCGTGACGGGAGTGACCGGGGAGCTGTTTTTT.